Presented here are 12 T cell receptor beta chains from one specimen sequenced in a study of cytomegalovirus exposure and HLA in healthy donors. PCR used 60 Vbeta primers and 13 Jbeta primers. TCRdb's table, derived via immunoSEQ multiplex PCR, lists solely in-frame clones and lacks some. The table records 210,000 or so clones, about 80% of them present only once. The source material was PBMCs. These receptors originate from a man aged 18 to 35 in good health and CMV-seronegative.

The chain joins TRBV5-4 to TRBJ2-1; 10 positions agree with TRBD1. Germline trimming cut 4 bases from V and 6 bases from J; bases unmatched to any gene: 4. CDR3 length: 14 amino acids. Germline loops: CDR1 SGHNT, CDR2 YYREEE (reference sequence). CDR3 amino acids: CASSRDRGSNEQFF. The CDR3 DNA is TGTGCCAGCAGCCGGGACAGGGGATCCAATGAGCAGTTCTTC.

The rearrangement joins TRBV11-2 to TRBJ2-7; 8 bases align to TRBD2. There are 16 residues in the CDR3. V lost 3 bases to trimming and J lost 5 bases; unmatched junction nucleotides: 12. In germline, CDR1 is SGHAT, CDR2 FQNNGV. This chain's CDR3 is CASSFLKAGVENEQYF. DNA for the CDR3: TGTGCCAGCAGCTTCCTGAAAGCGGGGGTAGAGAACGAGCAGTACTTC.

This clone was seen a few times. CDR3 in DNA: TGTGCCAGCAGTTTAGGAGGACCGCGCACAGATACGCAGTATTTT. As protein: CASSLGGPRTDTQYF. The genes are TRBV28 and TRBJ2-3; D may be TRBD2 (5 bases). The CDR3 is 15 residues long. The germline V and J ends were trimmed by 2 bases and 1 base, with 10 bases remaining between them. Per germline, CDR1 MDHEN and CDR2 SYDVKM.

Concerning this clone: The sample carries other DNA sequences with the same CDR3. The rearrangement uses TRBV5-1 and TRBJ2-5, with 7 bases identical to TRBD1. Germline CDR1 is SGHRS and CDR2 is YFSETQ. CDR3 size: 14 residues. The V segment lost 5 bases and the J segment 2 bases; nucleotides outside the gene matches: 6. CDR3 bases: TGCGCCAGCAGTTACGGGACAGCACAAGAGACCCAGTACTTC. This sequence encodes CASSYGTAQETQYF.

The rearrangement links TRBV6-5 to TRBJ2-5, with a weak D call TRBD2 (5 bases). The CDR3 covers 16 residues. Germline CDR1 and CDR2: MNHEY and SVGAGI. Trimming took 0 bases from V and 3 from J, leaving 14 bases between them. The CDR3 sequence is CASSYSGITRKETQYF. CDR3 sequence (DNA): TGTGCCAGCAGTTACTCAGGGATTACTAGAAAAGAGACCCAGTACTTC.

This clone was detected only a few times. This chain links TRBV29-1 with TRBJ2-1; 9 bases match TRBD1. CDR1 is SQVTM and CDR2 is ANQGSEA in the germline V gene. Losses at the gene ends were 6 bases for V and 4 bases for J; bases not matched to a gene: 7. CDR3 length equals 14 residues. The CDR3, as DNA: TGCAGCGTGGTGGGACAGGGCCATTACAATGAGCAGTTCTTC. It translates to CSVVGQGHYNEQFF.

The chain carries TRBV30 and TRBJ2-7, with 12 bases that match TRBD1. Germline assignment: CDR1 GTSNPN and CDR2 SVGIG (reference sequence). With 2 bases clipped from V and 6 bases from J, the junction kept 5 bases outside the gene matches. The CDR3 spans 14 residues. For the CDR3, the DNA is TGTGCCTGGAGTACCGGGACAGGGGGCGGCGAGCAGTACTTC. This sequence encodes CAWSTGTGGGEQYF.

V and J are TRBV9 and TRBJ1-3; D is perhaps TRBD1 (6 bases). V lost 8 bases to trimming and J lost 2 bases, with 8 bases between them. The CDR3 contains 12 residues. Germline V gives CDR1 SGDLS, CDR2 YYNGEE. The CDR3 here is CASQGPGNTIYF. The CDR3 DNA follows: TGTGCCAGTCAGGGGCCTGGAAACACCATATATTTT.

CDR3 DNA: TGTGCCAGCAGCTCAAGGGACAGTCCTTTCTACGAGCAGTACTTC. Residues: CASSSRDSPFYEQYF. This rearrangement joins TRBV7-3 to TRBJ2-7; TRBD1 matches at 7 bases. The germline gives CDR1 SGHTA, CDR2 FQGTGA. V lost 4 bases and J lost 3; bases outside the gene matches: 9. The CDR3 extends over 15 amino acids.

The chain links TRBV5-1 to TRBJ1-4; D might be TRBD1 (6 bases). Germline V CDR1 and CDR2: SGHRS, YFSETQ. The CDR3 runs to 17 residues. The V end was cut by 6 bases, the J end by 4 bases, with 22 bases between. The CDR3 DNA sequence: TGCGCCAGCACCCCGCTCGCTGCAGGGGCGCATAATGAAAAACTGTTTTTT. This codes for CASTPLAAGAHNEKLFF.

This clone was recorded a few times. The chain is built from TRBV4-1 and TRBJ2-5; D is possibly TRBD1 (6 bases). Trimming pared 0 bases from V and 2 bases from J, leaving 16 bases between. The CDR3 is made up of 17 amino acids. Germline CDR1 and CDR2: MGHRA and YSYEKL. CDR3 region: CASSQDSGQRYQETQYF. The DNA for the CDR3 is TGCGCCAGCAGCCAAGATTCCGGACAGCGCTATCAAGAGACCCAGTACTTC.

The chain combines TRBV28 with TRBJ1-2; D gene ambiguous. V was trimmed by 2 bases and J by 5 bases, leaving 12 bases between them. This CDR3 comprises 14 residues. Germline V gene data show CDR1 as MDHEN and CDR2 as SYDVKM. CDR3 coding DNA: TGTGCCAGCAGTTTAGCGGGTCTTACGTATGGCTACACCTTC. Its translation is CASSLAGLTYGYTF.